This entry lists 20 T cell receptor beta chains sequenced from one sample in a study of blood T cell repertoires in COVID-19. Sequencing was performed with immunoSEQ multiplex PCR; in TCRdb, only in-frame clones are kept and a portion is missing. The sample has roughly 500,000 clones, 85% to 90% seen once. Material: PBMCs or T cells enriched from blood (not recorded which). Receptors originate from a woman aged 40 to 50 who had recovered from COVID-19.

This sequence joins TRBV28 and TRBJ1-1; TRBD1 might be the D (5 bases). Germline-derived CDR1 and CDR2 are MDHEN and SYDVKM. The CDR3 extends over 14 amino acids. V shed 6 bases and J shed 1 base, with 12 bases lying between them. The CDR3, as DNA: TGTGCCAGCAGACTACTCCAGGGGAACACTGAAGCTTTCTTT. Its translation is CASRLLQGNTEAFF.

J is TRBJ1-6 and V is TRBV6-5; TRBD1 aligns across 7 bases. With V trimmed by 10 bases and J by 5 bases, 5 bases remained unmatched. The CDR3 is 13 residues long. CDR1 is MNHEY and CDR2 is SVGAGI in the germline V gene. CDR3 coding DNA: TGTGCCACCGGGACAGATCATAATTCACCCCTCCACTTT. This gives the protein CATGTDHNSPLHF.

There are a few counts of this clone. The chain is built from TRBV12-3 or TRBV12-4 and TRBJ1-5; the D is unclear. This CDR3 is built from 13 residues. V lost 8 bases, J lost 0 bases, and 8 bases lay in between. The CDR3 DNA reads TGTGCCAGCCGGGGTAGTAGCAATCAGCCCCAGCATTTT. Its protein is CASRGSSNQPQHF.

CDR3 sequence reads: CASSFGLGVGELFF. CDR3 nucleotide sequence: TGTGCCAGCAGTTTCGGACTAGGGGTCGGGGAGCTGTTTTTT. This chain links TRBV27 with TRBJ2-2, with 7 bases matching TRBD2. The CDR3 length is 14 residues. V was clipped by 3 bases and J by 7 bases; unmatched bases: 5. CDR1 MNHEY and CDR2 SMNVEV come from the germline V gene (reference sequence).

This clone was recorded a few times. V is TRBV11-2 and J is TRBJ1-3, with TRBD1 identical over 7 bases. The CDR3 has 17 residues. The V gene's germline CDR1 is SGHAT and CDR2 FQNNGV. Trimming removed 3 bases from V and 1 base from J; junction bases left unmatched: 9. The CDR3 DNA follows: TGTGCCAGCAGCTTCCAGGGGGTAGTAGGATCTGGAAACACCATATATTTT. This sequence encodes CASSFQGVVGSGNTIYF. Filled out from reference TRBV11-2 and TRBJ1-3, the complete variable domain reads EAGVAQSPRYKIIEKRQSVAFWCNPISGHATLYWYQQILGQGPKLLIQFQNNGVVDDSQLPKDRFSAERLKGVDSTLKIQPAKLEDSAVYLCASSFQGVVGSGNTIYFGEGSWLTVV.

The CDR3 DNA sequence: TGTGCCAGTAGTATAGAATTCGGGAATGAAGCTTTCTTT. Amino acid sequence: CASSIEFGNEAFF. The chain uses TRBV19 and TRBJ1-1; D call uncertain. The CDR3 covers 13 residues. The V end was cut by 0 bases, the J end by 7 bases, with 9 bases between. The germline V gene encodes CDR1 LNHDA and CDR2 SQIVND (reference sequence).

This clone was counted once. This chain joins TRBV12-3 or TRBV12-4 and TRBJ2-6, with D unresolved. Trimming stripped 5 bases from V and 0 bases from J, with 2 bases between. This CDR3 has 13 amino acids. Here the CDR3 DNA reads TGTGCCAGCAGTCGCTCTGGGGCCAACGTCCTGACTTTC. This sequence encodes CASSRSGANVLTF.

CDR3 region: CASSFTGLRNEKLFF. For the CDR3, the DNA is TGTGCCAGCAGTTTTACAGGGCTTCGTAATGAAAAACTGTTTTTT. This chain joins TRBV11-2 and TRBJ1-4; a weak D match, TRBD1 (6 bases). The CDR3 covers 15 residues. CDR1 and CDR2 (germline): SGHAT, FQNNGV. V lost 6 bases to trimming and J lost 4 bases, with 15 bases between them.

This chain connects TRBV7-9 to TRBJ1-1; 7 positions match TRBD1. The ends lost 2 bases at V and 3 bases at J; junction bases unmatched: 15. CDR1 is SEHNR, CDR2 FQNEAQ, per germline (reference sequence). This CDR3 has 18 residues. The CDR3 sequence: CASSLTPIGQAGDTEAFF. In nucleotides, the CDR3 is TGTGCCAGCAGCTTAACCCCAATTGGACAGGCTGGGGACACTGAAGCTTTCTTT.

This clone was observed once. The CDR3 region is CASSYGRGATDTQYF. Here the CDR3 DNA reads TGTGCCAGCAGTTACGGTCGGGGGGCGACAGATACGCAGTATTTT. The chain joins TRBV6-5 to TRBJ2-3, with TRBD2 as a possible D gene (7 bases). Trimming left V 2 bases short and J 3 bases short, with 12 bases between. Germline V gene lookup returns CDR1 MNHEY and CDR2 SVGAGI. The CDR3 length is 15 residues.

The rearrangement links TRBV19 to TRBJ1-1; TRBD1 might be the D (6 bases). Germline assignment: CDR1 LNHDA and CDR2 SQIVND (reference sequence). CDR3 length equals 14 residues. The germline V and J ends were trimmed by 3 bases and 8 bases, with 16 bases remaining between them. CDR3 sequence (DNA): TGTGCCAGTAGTATTAAACTTTTTGGGACAGAAGCTTTCTTT. As protein: CASSIKLFGTEAFF.

The J gene is TRBJ1-2, the V gene TRBV11-2; D gene uncertain. With 2 bases removed from V and 5 bases from J, the gap between germline ends came to 15 bases. Looked up from germline, CDR1 is SGHAT and CDR2 is FQNNGV. The CDR3 sequence is 15 residues long. In DNA form, the CDR3 reads TGTGCCAGCAGCTTAAGGGTCGCCGAGGGATATGGCTACACCTTC. Residues: CASSLRVAEGYGYTF.

The chain couples TRBV18 to TRBJ2-1, with D perhaps TRBD2 (5 bases). Trimming shortened V by 6 bases and J by 3 bases, and 30 bases separated the two germline ends. This CDR3 is 20 amino acids long. CDR1 and CDR2 from the germline V gene are KGHSH and LQKENI. The CDR3 spells CASSTFVRGSSYNYYNEQFF. The CDR3 DNA sequence: TGTGCCAGCTCCACGTTTGTTCGGGGAAGTAGCTACAATTACTACAATGAGCAGTTCTTC.

The gene calls are TRBV10-1 and TRBJ1-6, with no clear D. V dropped 0 bases and J dropped 5 bases, with 5 bases sitting between them. The CDR3 length is 14 residues. Germline V gene lookup returns CDR1 WNHNN and CDR2 SYGVQD (reference sequence). In DNA, the CDR3 is TGCGCCAGCAGTGAGTCAAGAGATAATTCACCCCTCCACTTT. It translates to CASSESRDNSPLHF.

V and J are TRBV29-1 and TRBJ2-1; 15 nucleotides align to TRBD2. V trimming: 0 bases; J trimming: 8 bases; junction bases outside the gene matches: 2. CDR1 and CDR2 (germline): SQVTM, ANQGSEA. The CDR3 loop spans 15 amino acids. The CDR3 sequence is CSVEDGLAGGYEQFF. The CDR3 region has the DNA TGCAGCGTTGAAGACGGACTAGCGGGAGGGTATGAGCAGTTCTTC.

The chain carries TRBV6-5 and TRBJ1-2; 7 bases match TRBD1. Trimming removed 8 bases from V and 7 bases from J; junction bases left unmatched: 7. Per germline, CDR1 MNHEY and CDR2 SVGAGI. This CDR3 is 12 amino acids long. CDR3 in DNA: TGTGCCAGCGTCGGGACAGTCGGTGGCTACACCTTC. Encoded protein: CASVGTVGGYTF.

A remark on this clone: Germline and junction disagree at one end, which may indicate a read error. The V gene is TRBV20-1, the J gene TRBJ1-2, with D uncertain. Per the germline V gene, CDR1 is DFQATT and CDR2 is SNEGSKA (reference sequence). The CDR3 has 11 amino acids. The CDR3 region has the DNA TGCAGTGCGTGGGTGGGTAGGCTAGTAGCCTTC. As protein: CSAWVGRLVAF.

The genes are TRBV4-3 and TRBJ1-5, with D unclear. The CDR3 covers 14 residues. Germline V CDR1 and CDR2: LGHNA, YSLEER. The V end lost 4 bases, the J end lost 6 bases, and 13 bases lay between the germline ends. CDR3 region: CASSRRRGGQPQHF. DNA for the CDR3: TGCGCCAGCAGCCGCAGACGAGGCGGTCAGCCCCAGCATTTT.

The chain uses TRBV6-5 and TRBJ2-1, with 13 bases lining up with TRBD2. The V and J ends lost 4 bases and 7 bases, in that order; junction bases with no gene match: 7. CDR1 and CDR2 from the germline V gene are MNHEY and SVGAGI. The CDR3 sequence is 16 residues long. The CDR3 coding sequence is TGTGCCAGCAGTTTCCCGGGACTAGCGGGGAGGAATGAGCAGTTCTTC. Encoded protein: CASSFPGLAGRNEQFF.

This clone was found once. CDR3: CASSQGTGGRREQFF. The CDR3 DNA reads TGTGCCAGCAGCCAAGGGACAGGGGGACGGAGAGAGCAGTTCTTC. The chain has TRBV14 and TRBJ2-1, with 10 bases that match TRBD1. This CDR3 has 15 residues. From germline, CDR1 is SGHDN and CDR2 FVKESK. The V segment lost 1 base and the J segment 10 bases; nucleotides outside the gene matches: 7.